These 14 T cell receptor beta chains share one sample of origin, sequenced in a study of T cell responses to AZD1222 COVID-19 vaccine. Profiling relied on immunoSEQ multiplex PCR, and the TCRdb table lists in-frame clones only, not all of them. The profile shows 150,000 to 200,000 clones, 92% of them singletons. Sequencing was performed on peripheral blood, taken 28 days after the second AZD1222 dose. These receptor sequences come from an adult who received the AZD1222 COVID-19 vaccine.

The V gene is TRBV11-2, the J gene TRBJ1-2; 10 nucleotides agree with TRBD1. CDR1 is SGHAT and CDR2 is FQNNGV in the germline V gene. Trimming at V came to 1 base and at J to 5 bases, leaving 4 bases not matched to a gene. The CDR3 sequence is 15 residues long. The CDR3 here is CASSLVTGGLYGYTF. The CDR3 nucleotides are TGTGCCAGCAGCTTAGTGACAGGGGGCTTGTATGGCTACACCTTC.

V and J are TRBV19 and TRBJ1-5; perhaps TRBD1 as D (6 bases). In germline, CDR1 is LNHDA, CDR2 SQIVND (reference sequence). The CDR3 extends over 13 amino acids. V lost 5 bases to trimming and J lost 5 bases, with 10 bases between them. CDR3 in amino acids: CASSQDSHQPQHF. CDR3 DNA: TGTGCCAGTAGTCAGGACAGCCATCAGCCCCAGCATTTT.

This chain links TRBV4-1 with TRBJ1-2; D unclear. Looked up from germline, CDR1 is MGHRA and CDR2 is YSYEKL. This CDR3 contains 13 residues. V lost 4 bases, J lost 0 bases, and 6 bases lay in between. CDR3 nucleotide sequence: TGCGCCAGCAGCCCCGGGACTAACTATGGCTACACCTTC. Amino acids: CASSPGTNYGYTF.

The CDR3 is CASSSEASREAFF. The CDR3 DNA sequence: TGTGCCAGCAGCTCAGAGGCTAGCCGTGAAGCTTTCTTT. This sequence joins TRBV9 and TRBJ1-1; D gene uncertain. The CDR3 runs 13 residues. Between the trimmed V and J ends, which lost 4 bases and 7 bases, there was a span of 14 bases. Germline assignment: CDR1 SGDLS and CDR2 YYNGEE.

V is TRBV3-1 (or the pseudogene TRBV3-2) and J is TRBJ1-3; no clear D. V was shortened by 0 bases and J by 4 bases, with 13 bases between the two germline ends. Germline CDR1 LGHDT, CDR2 YNNKEL (reference sequence). The CDR3 extends over 16 amino acids. CDR3 DNA: TGTGCCAGCAGCCAAGAACGCCACAGTCTGGGAAACACCATATATTTT. Translation gives CASSQERHSLGNTIYF.

The chain employs TRBV9 and TRBJ2-7; TRBD1 agrees at 11 bases. Germline CDR1 reads SGDLS; CDR2 reads YYNGEE. The CDR3 is 14 residues long. V lost 3 bases to trimming and J lost 6 bases; unmatched junction nucleotides: 5. CDR3: CASSAGQGAGEQYF. The CDR3 DNA reads as TGTGCCAGCAGCGCTGGACAGGGGGCGGGCGAGCAGTACTTC. The full variable domain, rest sourced from reference TRBV9 and TRBJ2-7, is DSGVTQTPKHLITATGQRVTLRCSPRSGDLSVYWYQQSLDQGLQFLIQYYNGEERAKGNILERFSAQQFPDLHSELNLSSLELGDSALYFCASSAGQGAGEQYFGPGTRLTVT.

This chain joins TRBV6-5 and TRBJ1-2; a weak D match, TRBD1 (6 bases). Between the trimmed V and J ends, which lost 7 bases and 6 bases, there was a span of 15 bases. Germline loops: CDR1 MNHEY, CDR2 SVGAGI. The CDR3 runs to 13 residues. This CDR3 reads CASKGTTGNGYTF. Written as DNA, the CDR3 is TGTGCCAGCAAGGGAACCACAGGGAATGGCTACACCTTC.

This chain connects TRBV2 to TRBJ2-7, with 10 bases matching TRBD1. Trimming cost V 8 bases and J 7 bases; bases outside gene matches: 8. The CDR3 contains 13 residues. Germline assignment: CDR1 SNHLY and CDR2 FYNNEI. The CDR3, as DNA: TGTGCCAGCCTCGACAGGGGGCAGTGGGAGCAGTACTTC. Residues: CASLDRGQWEQYF. Variable domain in full (rest from reference TRBV2 and TRBJ2-7): EPEVTQTPSHQVTQMGQEVILRCVPISNHLYFYWYRQILGQKVEFLVSFYNNEISEKSEIFDDQFSVERPDGSNFTLKIRSTKLEDSAMYFCASLDRGQWEQYFGPGTRLTVT.

The chain recombines TRBV20-1 with TRBJ1-5; 9 bases are shared with TRBD1. Trimming cost V 3 bases and J 8 bases; bases outside gene matches: 14. This CDR3 spans 16 amino acids. Germline V lookup: CDR1 DFQATT, CDR2 SNEGSKA (reference sequence). CDR3 sequence (DNA): TGCAGTGCTAGTAGATACCGGGACAGGGTGATGGAGCCCCAGCATTTT. Amino acids: CSASRYRDRVMEPQHF.

This chain uses TRBV7-6 with TRBJ2-1, with 7 bases aligning to TRBD2. The CDR3 consists of 15 residues. Germline CDR1 and CDR2: SGHVS and FNYEAQ. After removal of 1 base from V and 8 bases from J, the junction contained 8 bases not matched to a gene. CDR3 loop: CASSLGTRSRDEQFF. CDR3 coding DNA: TGTGCCAGCAGCTTAGGGACTAGGTCCCGAGATGAGCAGTTCTTC.

This clone showed up many times. CDR3: CASSTDHQGGYTF. The DNA for the CDR3 is TGCGCCAGCAGCACAGATCATCAGGGAGGCTACACCTTC. The chain carries TRBV5-1 and TRBJ1-2, with D tentatively TRBD1 (5 bases). Germline CDR1 reads SGHRS; CDR2 reads YFSETQ. The CDR3 length is 13 residues. V gave up 4 bases and J gave up 8 bases, with 15 bases separating them.

The chain carries TRBV21-1 and TRBJ2-2; the DNA was not compared with TRBD1, the D call given in the table. TRBV21-1 is noted as a pseudogene. The CDR3 loop spans 14 amino acids. DNA of the CDR3: TGTGCCAGCAACGCGCAGGGGCATGACGGGGAGCTGTTTTTT. It encodes CASNAQGHDGELFF.

This clone was found a few times. This rearrangement joins TRBV12-3 or TRBV12-4 to TRBJ2-7, with TRBD2 identical over 9 bases. Trimming took 8 bases from V and 7 from J; bases not matched to a gene: 6. This CDR3 contains 12 residues. The CDR3: CASGGGAWEQYF. As DNA, the CDR3 is TGTGCCAGCGGCGGGGGGGCCTGGGAGCAGTACTTC.

The rearrangement joins TRBV30 to TRBJ1-6; unclear D gene. Germline V gene sequence: CDR1 GTSNPN, CDR2 SVGIG (reference sequence). Deletions cut 0 bases from V and 7 bases from J, with 4 bases between. The CDR3 totals 12 residues. The DNA of the CDR3 is TGTGCCTGGAGTGTACCGAATTCACCCCTCCACTTT. Protein product: CAWSVPNSPLHF.